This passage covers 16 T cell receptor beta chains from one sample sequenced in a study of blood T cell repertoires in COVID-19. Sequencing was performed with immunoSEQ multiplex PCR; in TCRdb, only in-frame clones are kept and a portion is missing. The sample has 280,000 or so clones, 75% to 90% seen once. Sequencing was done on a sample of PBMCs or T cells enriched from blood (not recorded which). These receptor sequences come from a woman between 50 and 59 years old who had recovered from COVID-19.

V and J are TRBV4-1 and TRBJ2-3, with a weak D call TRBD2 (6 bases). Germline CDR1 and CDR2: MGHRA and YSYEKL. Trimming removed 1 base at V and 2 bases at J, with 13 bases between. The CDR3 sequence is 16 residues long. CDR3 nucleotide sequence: TGCGCCAGCAGCCAAGCTCTACGGGGGTCCACAGATACGCAGTATTTT. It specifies CASSQALRGSTDTQYF.

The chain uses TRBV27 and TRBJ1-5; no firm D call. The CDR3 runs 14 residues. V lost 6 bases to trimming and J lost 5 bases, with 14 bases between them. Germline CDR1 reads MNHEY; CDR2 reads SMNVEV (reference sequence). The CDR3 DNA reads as TGTGCCAGCAGCCTACTTCTAGGTCATCAGCCCCAGCATTTT. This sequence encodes CASSLLLGHQPQHF.

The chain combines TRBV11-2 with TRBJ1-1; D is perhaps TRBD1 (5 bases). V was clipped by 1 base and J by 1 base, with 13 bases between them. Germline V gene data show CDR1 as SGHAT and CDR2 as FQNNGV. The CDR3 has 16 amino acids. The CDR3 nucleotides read TGTGCCAGCAGCTTAGTCCCTAGGGGCAAGAACACTGAAGCTTTCTTT. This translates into CASSLVPRGKNTEAFF. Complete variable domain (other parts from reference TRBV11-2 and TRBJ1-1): EAGVAQSPRYKIIEKRQSVAFWCNPISGHATLYWYQQILGQGPKLLIQFQNNGVVDDSQLPKDRFSAERLKGVDSTLKIQPAKLEDSAVYLCASSLVPRGKNTEAFFGQGTRLTVV.

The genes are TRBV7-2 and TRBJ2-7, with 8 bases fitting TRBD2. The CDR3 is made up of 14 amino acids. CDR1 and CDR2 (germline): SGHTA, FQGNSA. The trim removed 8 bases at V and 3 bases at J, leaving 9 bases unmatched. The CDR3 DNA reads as TGTGCCAGCCTTCCTTTAGCGGGACACTACGAGCAGTACTTC. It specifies CASLPLAGHYEQYF. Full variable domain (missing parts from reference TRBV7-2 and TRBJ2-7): GAGVSQSPSNKVTEKGKDVELRCDPISGHTALYWYRQSLGQGLEFLIYFQGNSAPDKSGLPSDRFSAERTGGSVSTLTIQRTQQEDSAVYLCASLPLAGHYEQYFGPGTRLTVT.

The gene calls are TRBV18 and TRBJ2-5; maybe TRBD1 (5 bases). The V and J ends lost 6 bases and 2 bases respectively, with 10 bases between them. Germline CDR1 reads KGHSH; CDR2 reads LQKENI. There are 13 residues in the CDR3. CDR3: CASSQGLQETQYF. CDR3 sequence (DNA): TGTGCCAGCTCGCAGGGCTTACAAGAGACCCAGTACTTC.

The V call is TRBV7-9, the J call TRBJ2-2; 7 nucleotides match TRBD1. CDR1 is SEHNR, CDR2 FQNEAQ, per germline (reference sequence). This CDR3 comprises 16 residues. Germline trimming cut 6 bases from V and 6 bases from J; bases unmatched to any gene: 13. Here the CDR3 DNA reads TGTGCCAGCAGAGCACCTGACAGGGTGGTCTCCGGGGAGCTGTTTTTT. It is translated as CASRAPDRVVSGELFF.

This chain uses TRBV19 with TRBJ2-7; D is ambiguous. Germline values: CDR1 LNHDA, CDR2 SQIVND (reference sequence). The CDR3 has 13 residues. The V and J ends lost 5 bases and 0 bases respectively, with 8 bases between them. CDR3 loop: CASSVRFSYEQYF. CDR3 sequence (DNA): TGTGCCAGTAGTGTTAGATTCTCCTACGAGCAGTACTTC.

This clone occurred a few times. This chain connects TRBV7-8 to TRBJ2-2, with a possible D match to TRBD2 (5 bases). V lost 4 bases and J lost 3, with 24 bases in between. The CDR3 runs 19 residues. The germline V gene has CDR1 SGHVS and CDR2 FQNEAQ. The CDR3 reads CASSSPGWLGSLDTGELFF. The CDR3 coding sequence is TGTGCCAGCAGCTCCCCAGGATGGTTGGGGAGCCTCGACACCGGGGAGCTGTTTTTT.

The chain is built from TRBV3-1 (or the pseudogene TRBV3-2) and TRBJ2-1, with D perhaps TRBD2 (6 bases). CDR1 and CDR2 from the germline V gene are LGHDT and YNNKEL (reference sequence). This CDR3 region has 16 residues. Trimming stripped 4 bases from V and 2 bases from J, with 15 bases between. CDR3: CASSPRGIAAYNEQFF. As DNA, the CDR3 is TGTGCCAGCAGCCCCCGAGGGATAGCGGCCTACAATGAGCAGTTCTTC.

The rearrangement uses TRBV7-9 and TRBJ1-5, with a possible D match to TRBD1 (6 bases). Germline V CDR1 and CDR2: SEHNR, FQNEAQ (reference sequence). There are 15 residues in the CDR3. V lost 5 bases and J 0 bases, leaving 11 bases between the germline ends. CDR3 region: CASSTTGNSNQPQHF. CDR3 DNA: TGTGCCAGCAGCACCACAGGGAATAGCAATCAGCCCCAGCATTTT.

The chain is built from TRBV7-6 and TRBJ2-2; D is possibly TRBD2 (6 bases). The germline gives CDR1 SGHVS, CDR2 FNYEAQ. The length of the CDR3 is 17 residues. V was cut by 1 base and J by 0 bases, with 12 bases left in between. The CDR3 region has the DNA TGTGCCAGCAGCTTAGTCGGGGGTTTCACGAACACCGGGGAGCTGTTTTTT. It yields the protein CASSLVGGFTNTGELFF.

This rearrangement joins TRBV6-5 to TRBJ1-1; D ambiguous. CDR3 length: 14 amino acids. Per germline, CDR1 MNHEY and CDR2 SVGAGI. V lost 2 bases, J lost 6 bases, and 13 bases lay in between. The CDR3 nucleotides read TGTGCCAGCAGTTACGCAGCGACGATGGCTGAAGCTTTCTTT. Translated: CASSYAATMAEAFF.

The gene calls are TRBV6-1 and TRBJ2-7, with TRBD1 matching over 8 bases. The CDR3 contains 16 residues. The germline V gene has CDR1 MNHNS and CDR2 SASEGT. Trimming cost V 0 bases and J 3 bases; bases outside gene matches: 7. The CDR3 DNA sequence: TGTGCCAGCAGTGAAGCTAGCGGACAGGGATTCTACGAGCAGTACTTC. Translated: CASSEASGQGFYEQYF.

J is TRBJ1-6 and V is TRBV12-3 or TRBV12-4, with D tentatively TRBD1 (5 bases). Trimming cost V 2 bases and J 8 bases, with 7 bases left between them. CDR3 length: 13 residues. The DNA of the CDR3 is TGTGCCAGCAGTTTACAGGGTGATTCACCCCTCCACTTT. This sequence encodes CASSLQGDSPLHF.

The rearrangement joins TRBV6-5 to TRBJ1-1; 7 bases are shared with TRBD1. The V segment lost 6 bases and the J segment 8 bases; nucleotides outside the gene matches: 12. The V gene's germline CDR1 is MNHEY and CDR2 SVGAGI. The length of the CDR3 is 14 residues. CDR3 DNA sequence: TGTGCCAGCAGGAAGCGACAGGGAATCGAAGAAGCTTTCTTT. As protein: CASRKRQGIEEAFF.

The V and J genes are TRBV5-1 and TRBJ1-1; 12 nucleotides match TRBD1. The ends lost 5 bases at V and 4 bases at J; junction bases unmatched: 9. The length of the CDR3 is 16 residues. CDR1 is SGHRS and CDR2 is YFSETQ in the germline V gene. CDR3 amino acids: CASRNLPGQGATEAFF. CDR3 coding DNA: TGCGCCAGCAGAAACCTACCGGGACAGGGGGCCACTGAAGCTTTCTTT.